This T cell receptor (beta chain) emerged from a study of shared clonotypes between healthy human individuals. The V segment lost 2 bases and the J segment 4 bases; nucleotides outside the gene matches: 4. This CDR3 region has 15 residues. Germline CDR1 MNHNS, CDR2 SASEGT. Method: immunoSEQ multiplex PCR; TCRdb's copy keeps in-frame clones and lacks some. The top ten hold 0.11% of the sample, which has under 700,000 clones, 90% to 95% seen once. Positively selected for CCR7, the CD45RO-negative cells used as naive CD8 cells excluded terminally differentiated effector memory CD45RA+ cells. The source of this sequence is a woman in her 30s in good health. The chain links TRBV6-1 to TRBJ2-2, with 7 bases that match TRBD1. Input material: naive CD8+ T cells sorted from blood. CDR3 amino acids: CASSERQGGTGELFF. For the CDR3, the DNA is TGTGCCAGCAGTGAAAGACAGGGCGGCACCGGGGAGCTGTTTTTT.